The sequence of this T cell receptor (beta chain) was determined in a study of blood T cell repertoires in COVID-19. Study summary: Sites in the United States, Italy and Spain provided acute and convalescent COVID-19 samples. T cells, B-cell-depleted T cells, or PBMCs supplied cDNA or gDNA.

In the original analysis: The assay estimated nucleated cells by amplifying reference gene primers. The protocol was immunoSEQ multiplex PCR, while the TCRdb copy is restricted to in-frame clones and leaves out a portion. That table furnishes V, J and clone size, whereas the DNA furnished D and trimming. The sample consists of 68,000 or so clones, roughly 84% of them appearing once. Germline V gene sequence: CDR1 LGHDT, CDR2 YNNKEL (reference sequence). Germline trimming cut 3 bases from V and 6 bases from J; bases unmatched to any gene: 16. This CDR3 spans 19 amino acids. V and J are TRBV3-1 (or the pseudogene TRBV3-2) and TRBJ2-5, with TRBD2 matching over 13 bases. Input material: peripheral blood. The sequence derives from a man aged 50 to 60 with acute or convalescent COVID-19. The DNA for the CDR3 is TGTGCCAGCAGCCACACCGGACTAGCGGGGGCTCCCAGTTTTAAGACCCAGTACTTC. Translating gives CASSHTGLAGAPSFKTQYF.